The clone carrying this T cell receptor beta chain was counted at least ten times. Antigen unknown. The entry originates in a study of T cells in Graves' hyperthyroidism and ophthalmopathy. In the study overall: Sampling of peripheral blood happened at initial diagnosis, prior to any treatment.

There were TCR beta CDR3 regions amplified from RNA transcripts. The HTBI primer set drove a first-round RT-PCR of the TCR CDR3. TCRdb reanalysed the multiplex PCR reads using MiXCR and keeps one entry per CDR3 protein. Seen here are roughly 400,000 distinct CDR3 sequences, over 12% observed once, and the top ten hold under 30%. On the basis of clinical symptoms, serum thyroxine and TRAb, thyroid ultrasound and orbital computed tomography, diagnoses were made. The PBMCs were sourced from fresh peripheral blood (about 10 ml). Germline V gene lookup returns CDR1 SNHLY and CDR2 FYNNEI. V trimming: 6 bases; J trimming: 9 bases; junction bases outside the gene matches: 14. The CDR3 loop spans 15 amino acids. The study's findings and limits: Blood shared most expanded thyroid clonotypes above 0.001.

Material for sequencing was blood. This clonotype was obtained from a man over 45 with Graves' ophthalmopathy. The chain has TRBV2 and TRBJ2-4, with 7 bases that match TRBD1. Here the CDR3 DNA reads TGTGCCAGCAGGGATAGGACAGGACCTCAACCCATTCAGTACTTC. It specifies CASRDRTGPQPIQYF.